This T cell receptor (beta chain) was sequenced during a study of cytomegalovirus exposure and HLA in healthy donors. Findings of the study overall: A later analysis linked a missense variant in DCLRE1C to the trimming of TCR beta V and J genes.

As for this clone: Its antigen is as yet unknown.

The PCR used 60 Vbeta and 13 Jbeta primers. Some clones are missing from TCRdb's copy, which holds only in-frame ones; the method was immunoSEQ multiplex PCR. The sample includes some 33,000 clones. The CDR3 has 20 amino acids. After removal of 6 bases from V and 8 bases from J, the junction contained 28 bases not matched to a gene. Per the germline V gene, CDR1 is LNHDA and CDR2 is SQIVND (reference sequence). Sequenced input: PBMCs. The V gene is TRBV19, the J gene TRBJ1-1, with 9 bases aligning to TRBD1. This TCR derives from a female donor in good health and CMV-seronegative. CDR3 in amino acids: CASRPTPTGGVQDGTQEAFF. The CDR3 DNA sequence: TGTGCCAGTAGACCCACTCCTACAGGGGGCGTGCAAGATGGTACCCAAGAAGCTTTCTTT.